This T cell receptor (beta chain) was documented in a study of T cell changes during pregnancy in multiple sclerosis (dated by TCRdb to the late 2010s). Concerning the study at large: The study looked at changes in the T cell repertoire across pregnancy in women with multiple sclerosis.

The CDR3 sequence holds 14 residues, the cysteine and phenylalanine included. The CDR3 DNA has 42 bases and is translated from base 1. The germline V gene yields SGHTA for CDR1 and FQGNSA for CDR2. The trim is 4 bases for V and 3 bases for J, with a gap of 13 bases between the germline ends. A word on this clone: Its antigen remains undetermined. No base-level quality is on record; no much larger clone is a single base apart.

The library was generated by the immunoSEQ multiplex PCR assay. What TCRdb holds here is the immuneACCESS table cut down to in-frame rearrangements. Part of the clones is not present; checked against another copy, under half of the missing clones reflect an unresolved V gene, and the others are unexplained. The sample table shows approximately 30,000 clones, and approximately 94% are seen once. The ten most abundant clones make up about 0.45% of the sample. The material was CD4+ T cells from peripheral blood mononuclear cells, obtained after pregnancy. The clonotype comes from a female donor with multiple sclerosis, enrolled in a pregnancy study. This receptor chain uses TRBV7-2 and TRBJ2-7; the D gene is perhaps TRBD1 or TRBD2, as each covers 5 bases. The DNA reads TGTGCCAGCAGCTCAGCAGGGAGTGGCTACGAGCAGTACTTC. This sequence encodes CASSSAGSGYEQYF.